The clone carrying this TCR beta chain was observed a few times. Every sample had a minimum of 6 million PBMCs isolated. The data are from a study of blood T cells in healthy people across ages. Study details: T cells yielded about one barcoded beta molecule per two cells through template switching.

The CDR3 contains 13 residues. Trimming took off 10 bases at V and 1 base at J, with 13 bases between the two ends. Germline V gene sequence: CDR1 ENHRY, CDR2 SYGVKD. Sample-barcoded 5' priming and a J-beta primer mix drove a second PCR of roughly 7 to 11 cycles. Researchers report that a template-switch adaptor with 12 random nucleotides tagged each cDNA molecule. TCRdb reprocessed the 5' RACE reads via MiXCR and lists one record per CDR3 protein. The sample consists of approximately 1.5 million distinct CDR3 sequences, approximately 32% of them appearing once. The sequence came from a woman aged 25 to 39 in good health. This chain connects TRBV10-3 to TRBJ1-2, with D perhaps TRBD1 (6 bases). The sequencing sample was made of blood. The CDR3 reads CATAGALNYGYTF. The CDR3 DNA reads as TGTGCCACGGCAGGGGCCCTTAACTATGGCTACACCTTC.